The T cell receptor beta chain under discussion was sequenced for a study of cytomegalovirus exposure and HLA in healthy donors. PCR primers comprised 60 Vbeta and 13 Jbeta primers. Using immunoSEQ multiplex PCR, the repertoire was profiled, and TCRdb retains in-frame clones only, with some absent. This table holds 95,000 to 130,000 clones, roughly 69% found once. Germline values: CDR1 LNHDA, CDR2 SQIVND (reference sequence). This CDR3 contains 14 residues. The V end was cut by 10 bases, the J end by 7 bases, with 20 bases between. Material: PBMCs. The receptor's source is a woman in her thirties or forties in good health and CMV-seropositive. The J gene is TRBJ2-1, the V gene TRBV19; tentatively, D is TRBD2 (6 bases). As DNA, the CDR3 is TGTGCCACTAAAACCGGGACTCAGATAAATGAGCAGTTCTTC. This translates into CATKTGTQINEQFF.